These T cell receptor beta chains were read from a single sample in a study of T cell responses to AZD1222 COVID-19 vaccine. Sequenced by immunoSEQ multiplex PCR; TCRdb stores in-frame clones only, minus some. This repertoire shows 100,000 to 120,000 clones, around 88% found once; its top ten account for around 6%. The sample consisted of peripheral blood, taken 28 days after the second AZD1222 dose. Receptors originate from an adult who received the AZD1222 COVID-19 vaccine. The CDR3 runs from the conserved cysteine through the conserved F or W. Each record gives: CDR3 length, V gene, clone size, J gene, CDR3 protein. The size entry is marked missing in some rows and otherwise reads once, few, many or a size class.

>15|TRBV13|NA|TRBJ2-3
CASSLWGQAWDTQYF
>16|TRBV4-2|NA|TRBJ2-3
CASSQGLAGGPDTQYF
>15|TRBV19|NA|TRBJ1-2
CASYGTLGTNYGYTF
>12|TRBV7-9|NA|TRBJ2-3
CASSLGTNTQYF
>16|TRBV9|NA|TRBJ2-3
CASSVGAGESTDTQYF
>18|TRBV7-8|NA|TRBJ2-3
CASSSGTSGGHSTDTQYF
>17|TRBV4-3|NA|TRBJ2-3
CASSQDAPGGPSDTQYF
>13|TRBV6-5|few|TRBJ1-5
CASTRGADQPQHF
>17|TRBV4-1|NA|TRBJ1-6
CASSQFTGANPRTPLHF
>16|TRBV7-2|NA|TRBJ1-4
CASSLEAARANEKLFF
>15|TRBV5-4|NA|TRBJ1-5
CASSLGGTQNQPQHF
>16|TRBV7-8|NA|TRBJ2-1
CASSLGTAGGNNEQFF
>16|TRBV7-2|NA|TRBJ1-6
CASSLEWSSYNSPLHF
>17|TRBV4-2|NA|TRBJ2-1
CASSQTGQGESRGEQFF
>13|TRBV18|NA|TRBJ1-1
CASSQGQNTEAFF